The 25 T cell receptor beta chains below were found in one sample sequenced in a study of blood T cell repertoires in COVID-19. Libraries were prepared by immunoSEQ multiplex PCR; TCRdb keeps only in-frame clonotypes and omits some of them. The data hold roughly 100,000 clones, with around nine tenths observed a single time. The sample consisted of peripheral blood. These receptors came from an elderly woman with acute or convalescent COVID-19.

This clone showed up just a few times. The genes are TRBV27 and TRBJ2-3; D may be TRBD1 (6 bases). This CDR3 contains 11 residues. V dropped 7 bases and J dropped 9 bases, with 11 bases sitting between them. Germline CDR1 and CDR2: MNHEY and SMNVEV (reference sequence). The CDR3 sequence: CASTRGNTQYF. CDR3 nucleotide sequence: TGTGCCAGCACTAGGGGGAACACGCAGTATTTT.

The chain has TRBV5-6 and TRBJ1-3; maybe TRBD1 (6 bases). The CDR3 extends over 15 amino acids. The germline V gene has CDR1 SGHDT and CDR2 YYEEEE. Trimming cost V 0 bases and J 0 bases, with 7 bases left between them. The CDR3 protein is CASSLGTASGNTIYF. For the CDR3, the DNA is TGTGCCAGCAGCTTGGGGACAGCCTCTGGAAACACCATATATTTT.

The rearrangement joins TRBV5-5 to TRBJ1-1; possible D gene TRBD1, 5 bases. Germline loops: CDR1 SGHKS, CDR2 YYEKEE (reference sequence). CDR3 length equals 15 residues. The V and J ends lost 0 bases and 3 bases respectively, with 12 bases between them. The CDR3 DNA reads TGTGCCAGCAGCTTGGAGACGGGGGGTTACACTGAAGCTTTCTTT. Translated: CASSLETGGYTEAFF.

V and J are TRBV19 and TRBJ1-3, with 7 bases lining up with TRBD1. CDR3 length: 14 residues. Per the germline V gene, CDR1 is LNHDA and CDR2 is SQIVND (reference sequence). J lost 4 bases, V lost 3 bases, and 3 bases had no gene match. In DNA form, the CDR3 reads TGTGCCAGTAGTATTACGACAGGGGGAAACACCATATATTTT. Its protein product is CASSITTGGNTIYF.

The chain is built from TRBV6-5 and TRBJ1-2; D is possibly TRBD1 (6 bases). Trimming removed 7 bases from V and 4 bases from J, with 10 bases in between. Germline-derived CDR1 and CDR2 are MNHEY and SVGAGI. This CDR3 contains 12 residues. The CDR3 coding sequence is TGTGCCAGCACCGGGGACATCTATGGCTACACCTTC. Protein product: CASTGDIYGYTF.

The chain is built from TRBV5-1 and TRBJ1-1; D is unclear. The germline V gene has CDR1 SGHRS and CDR2 YFSETQ. Trimming shortened V by 5 bases and J by 0 bases, and 8 bases separated the two germline ends. CDR3 length: 13 amino acids. The CDR3 reads CASRRTVNTEAFF. The DNA of the CDR3 is TGCGCCAGCAGAAGGACTGTGAACACTGAAGCTTTCTTT.

The chain has TRBV7-9 and TRBJ1-6, with D possibly TRBD1 on 5 matching bases. The CDR3 is made up of 13 amino acids. The V gene lost 4 bases and the J gene lost 8 bases, with 9 bases spanning the gap. CDR1 is SEHNR, CDR2 FQNEAQ, per germline (reference sequence). CDR3 protein: CASSSETDSPLHF. CDR3 nucleotide sequence: TGTGCCAGCAGCTCCGAGACAGATTCACCCCTCCACTTT.

CDR3 in amino acids: CASSKWSGGTTDTQYF. CDR3 DNA sequence: TGTGCCAGCTCAAAGTGGAGCGGGGGGACCACAGATACGCAGTATTTT. This sequence joins TRBV6-6 and TRBJ2-3; 9 bases align to TRBD2. The CDR3 runs to 16 residues. CDR1 and CDR2 (germline): MNHNY, SVGAGI (reference sequence). V lost 8 bases, J lost 2 bases, and 11 bases stayed unmatched.

This chain connects TRBV14 to TRBJ2-7; perhaps TRBD1 as D (5 bases). The CDR3 is 13 amino acids. The V end was cut by 4 bases, the J end by 7 bases, with 14 bases between. CDR1 and CDR2 from the germline V gene are SGHDN and FVKESK. The CDR3 nucleotides are TGTGCCAGCAGCCTAAAGGGGTATCTGGAGCAGTACTTC. Translation: CASSLKGYLEQYF. The variable domain in full, completed from reference TRBV14 and TRBJ2-7, reads EAGVTQFPSHSVIEKGQTVTLRCDPISGHDNLYWYRRVMGKEIKFLLHFVKESKQDESGMPNNRFLAERTGGTYSTLKVQPAELEDSGVYFCASSLKGYLEQYFGPGTRLTVT.

The J gene is TRBJ1-2, the V gene TRBV4-1; D is perhaps TRBD1 (5 bases). The CDR3 length is 15 residues. Germline-derived CDR1 and CDR2 are MGHRA and YSYEKL. V lost 1 base to trimming and J lost 5 bases, with 14 bases between them. This chain's CDR3 is CASSQGGGFRYGYTF. The CDR3, as DNA: TGCGCCAGCAGCCAAGGCGGGGGGTTTAGGTATGGCTACACCTTC.

The gene calls are TRBV25-1 and TRBJ2-5; 8 bases align to TRBD2. The CDR3 length is 15 residues. Germline V gives CDR1 MGHDK, CDR2 SYGVNS. V trimming: 4 bases; J trimming: 1 base; junction bases outside the gene matches: 5. Here the CDR3 DNA reads TGTGCCAGCAGTGCGATTAGCGGGACCCAAGAGACCCAGTACTTC. It translates to CASSAISGTQETQYF.

The CDR3 protein is CASSPTGTLPITSGNTIYF. CDR3 sequence (DNA): TGTGCCAGCTCTCCGACCGGGACTCTCCCCATTACCTCTGGAAACACCATATATTTT. The chain links TRBV18 to TRBJ1-3, with a weak D call TRBD1 (5 bases). The CDR3 totals 19 residues. V was clipped by 6 bases and J by 0 bases, with 24 bases between them. Germline CDR1 and CDR2: KGHSH and LQKENI.

V gene TRBV14 combines with J gene TRBJ1-2, with 10 bases identical to TRBD1. The junction had 2 bases not matched to a gene; V was cut back by 2 bases and J by 5 bases. Germline V gives CDR1 SGHDN, CDR2 FVKESK. CDR3 length: 14 residues. The chain's CDR3 is CASSQTGQGYGYTF. In DNA form, the CDR3 reads TGTGCCAGCAGCCAAACGGGACAGGGGTATGGCTACACCTTC.

The gene calls are TRBV12-2 and TRBJ2-7; TRBD1, as called in the table, went unchecked against the DNA. TRBV12-2 corresponds to a pseudogene. The CDR3 consists of 18 residues. The CDR3 spells CASRLALRVLDRASEQYF. CDR3 nucleotides: TGTGCAAGTCGCTTAGCGCTACGGGTTCTGGACAGGGCCTCCGAGCAGTACTTC.

This chain connects TRBV2 to TRBJ1-5; D is ambiguous. CDR3 size: 13 residues. V shed 8 bases and J shed 0 bases, with 8 bases lying between them. Germline CDR1 reads SNHLY; CDR2 reads FYNNEI. This CDR3 reads CASHGYSNQPQHF. The CDR3 DNA follows: TGTGCCAGCCACGGGTATAGCAATCAGCCCCAGCATTTT.

This clone was observed a few times. The chain links TRBV11-3 to TRBJ2-3; D might be TRBD1 (6 bases). V lost 5 bases and J lost 5, with 17 bases in between. CDR1 is SGHNT and CDR2 is YENEEA in the germline V gene. The CDR3 totals 15 residues. CDR3 region: CASSTRDNGGDTQYF. The CDR3 DNA reads as TGTGCCAGCAGCACCCGGGACAATGGTGGAGATACGCAGTATTTT.

The V call is TRBV3-1 (or the pseudogene TRBV3-2), the J call TRBJ2-3, with TRBD2 matching over 10 bases. CDR1 and CDR2 (germline): LGHDT, YNNKEL (reference sequence). J gave up 1 base and V 4 bases, and 11 bases lay outside the gene matches. The CDR3 spans 18 residues. Here the CDR3 DNA reads TGTGCCAGCAGCCCCTACGAAGCGGGGGGGTTTCGCACAGATACGCAGTATTTT. Translated, it gives CASSPYEAGGFRTDTQYF.

The V call is TRBV5-1, the J call TRBJ2-7; TRBD1 agrees at 10 bases. V lost 4 bases and J lost 5; bases outside the gene matches: 12. Germline lookup yields CDR1 SGHRS and CDR2 YFSETQ. The length of the CDR3 is 16 residues. DNA for the CDR3: TGCGCCAGCAGCAACCAAGCGGGACAGGGGAGGGACGAGCAGTACTTC. Its protein product is CASSNQAGQGRDEQYF.

The rearrangement joins TRBV7-8 to TRBJ2-7; D perhaps matches TRBD1 (6 bases). V was cut by 0 bases and J by 5 bases, with 14 bases left in between. CDR3 length: 15 amino acids. Germline-derived CDR1 and CDR2 are SGHVS and FQNEAQ. CDR3 protein: CASSLARQPGDEQYF. CDR3 bases: TGTGCCAGCAGCTTAGCGCGGCAGCCAGGGGACGAGCAGTACTTC. The whole variable domain, filled in from reference TRBV7-8 and TRBJ2-7, reads GAGVSQSPRYKVAKRGQDVALRCDPISGHVSLFWYQQALGQGPEFLTYFQNEAQLDKSGLPSDRFFAERPEGSVSTLKIQRTQQEDSAVYLCASSLARQPGDEQYFGPGTRLTVT.

The chain is built from TRBV5-1 and TRBJ1-5, with a weak D call TRBD1 (5 bases). The germline V gene encodes CDR1 SGHRS and CDR2 YFSETQ. V was cut by 0 bases and J by 2 bases, with 9 bases left in between. This CDR3 comprises 15 residues. The CDR3 DNA is TGCGCCAGCAGCTTGGACTGGGGGGGCAATCAGCCCCAGCATTTT. This codes for CASSLDWGGNQPQHF.

This chain connects TRBV7-9 to TRBJ1-2; TRBD1 matches 7 bases. Germline CDR1 and CDR2: SEHNR and FQNEAQ (reference sequence). Trimming took 5 bases from V and 5 from J; bases not matched to a gene: 5. The CDR3 length is 13 residues. CDR3 region: CASSPTGLYGYTF. DNA for the CDR3: TGTGCCAGCAGCCCGACAGGGCTTTATGGCTACACCTTC.

The CDR3 bases are TGTGCCAGCAGCTTAGAGAGGGAGACAGGCCTTAATGAAAAACTGTTTTTT. Amino acid sequence: CASSLERETGLNEKLFF. The V call is TRBV7-2, the J call TRBJ1-4; weak D call: TRBD1 (6 bases). The germline V and J ends were trimmed by 1 base and 4 bases, with 16 bases remaining between them. The germline V gene has CDR1 SGHTA and CDR2 FQGNSA. The CDR3 runs 17 residues.

V and J are TRBV5-6 and TRBJ1-2, with D possibly being TRBD1 (6 bases). The CDR3 covers 15 residues. Germline CDR1 and CDR2: SGHDT and YYEEEE. V lost 1 base to trimming and J lost 2 bases, with 12 bases between them. CDR3 nucleotides: TGTGCCAGCAGCTTGCGTGGGGGGGCCAACTATGGCTACACCTTC. Its translation: CASSLRGGANYGYTF. Filled out from reference TRBV5-6 and TRBJ1-2, the complete variable domain reads DAGVTQSPTHLIKTRGQQVTLRCSPKSGHDTVSWYQQALGQGPQFIFQYYEEEERQRGNFPDRFSGHQFPNYSSELNVNALLLGDSALYLCASSLRGGANYGYTFGSGTRLTVV.

This clone was found once. The chain links TRBV7-2 to TRBJ2-3, with 8 bases that match TRBD2. CDR1 and CDR2 (germline): SGHTA, FQGNSA. This CDR3 spans 15 amino acids. With 5 bases clipped from V and 2 bases from J, the junction kept 6 bases outside the gene matches. DNA for the CDR3: TGTGCCAGCAGCCTCGGGGGGGCCAACACAGATACGCAGTATTTT. The encoded protein is CASSLGGANTDTQYF.

The count of this clone is one. DNA of the CDR3: TGTGCCAGTAGGGGTCAGGGAGGACTAGCGGGGGGCGGTGAGTTCTTC. This encodes CASRGQGGLAGGGEFF. The rearrangement links TRBV19 to TRBJ2-1; TRBD2 agrees at 14 bases. J was trimmed by 14 bases and V by 6 bases; bases with no gene match: 15. CDR1 LNHDA and CDR2 SQIVND come from the germline V gene (reference sequence). This CDR3 has 16 residues.